The next 6 T cell receptor beta chains were all read from a single sample in a study of Ad26.COV2.S vaccination and SARS-CoV-2 variants. Clones were sequenced by immunoSEQ multiplex PCR, and TCRdb holds only the in-frame ones, with some missing. Found here are hundreds of thousands of clones, about 87% of them singletons; the top ten hold about 6.4%. As to treatment: around 19 received Ad26.COV2.S at low or high dose, single or two shots; 5 received placebo; per-sample allocation not given. Collection of samples fell on day 63 after the first vaccine or placebo injection. Material: peripheral blood, obtained in a trial of Ad26.COV2.S vaccine versus placebo. All receptors derive from a person aged 18-65 years who received the Ad26.COV2.S COVID-19 vaccine or a placebo.

The chain carries TRBV5-1 and TRBJ1-6, with D possibly matching TRBD1 (5 bases). V was clipped by 0 bases and J by 4 bases, with 17 bases between them. From germline, CDR1 is SGHRS and CDR2 YFSETQ. This CDR3 region has 18 residues. CDR3 amino acids: CASSLERTRGNYNSPLHF. In DNA form, the CDR3 reads TGCGCCAGCAGCTTGGAACGTACTAGGGGCAATTATAATTCACCCCTCCACTTT.

This rearrangement joins TRBV9 to TRBJ1-6; maybe TRBD1 (5 bases). V lost 3 bases and J 10 bases, leaving 20 bases between the germline ends. CDR1 SGDLS and CDR2 YYNGEE come from the germline V gene. The CDR3 sequence is 16 residues long. This CDR3 is CASSAGGVRIESPLHF. The DNA for the CDR3 is TGTGCCAGCAGCGCCGGGGGGGTCAGGATCGAGTCACCCCTCCACTTT.

CDR3 sequence reads: CASSRDRGQNYGYTF. The CDR3 DNA reads as TGTGCCAGCAGCCGCGACAGGGGACAGAACTATGGCTACACCTTC. J is TRBJ1-2 and V is TRBV5-6, with 8 bases matching TRBD1. This CDR3 has 15 amino acids. The V segment lost 4 bases and the J segment 2 bases; nucleotides outside the gene matches: 7. Germline CDR1 is SGHDT and CDR2 is YYEEEE.

The gene calls are TRBV7-2 and TRBJ2-2; 7 bases fit TRBD1. J lost 1 base, V lost 4 bases, and 0 bases had no gene match. This CDR3 contains 14 residues. CDR1 and CDR2 (germline): SGHTA, FQGNSA. CDR3 nucleotides: TGTGCCAGCAGCTCAGGGGGGAACACCGGGGAGCTGTTTTTT. Protein: CASSSGGNTGELFF.

V and J are TRBV7-9 and TRBJ2-7; 7 bases fit TRBD1. The CDR3 contains 14 residues. J lost 2 bases, V lost 5 bases, and 6 bases had no gene match. Germline V gene data show CDR1 as SEHNR and CDR2 as FQNEAQ (reference sequence). CDR3 loop: CASSGETGAYEQYF. The CDR3 nucleotides are TGTGCCAGCAGCGGGGAAACAGGGGCCTACGAGCAGTACTTC.

The rearrangement joins TRBV7-2 to TRBJ1-3, with D unclear. Germline CDR1 is SGHTA and CDR2 is FQGNSA. V lost 2 bases, J lost 3 bases, and 17 bases lay in between. This CDR3 is 17 amino acids long. The CDR3 sequence is CASSLLWAAGDGNTIYF. CDR3 sequence (DNA): TGTGCCAGCAGCTTATTATGGGCAGCGGGAGATGGAAACACCATATATTTT.